The T cell receptor beta chain described here comes from a study of T cells in Graves' hyperthyroidism and ophthalmopathy. This clonotype was detected ten times or more. The investigators amplified TCR beta CDR3 regions from RNA transcripts. First-round RT-PCR targeting the TCR CDR3 was performed with the HTBI primer set. One entry per CDR3 protein results from TCRdb running MiXCR on the multiplex PCR reads. The sample lists roughly 740,000 distinct CDR3 sequences; roughly 15% were seen once. The TCR comes from a man between 18 and 29 years old with Graves' hyperthyroidism. What was sequenced was blood.

The CDR3 is CASSWTGAILAEAFF. The CDR3 DNA reads as TGTGCCAGCAGCTGGACAGGGGCCATTTTGGCTGAAGCTTTCTTT. This sequence joins TRBV5-6 and TRBJ1-1; 9 nucleotides agree with TRBD1. The CDR3 is made up of 15 amino acids. V shed 3 bases, J shed 6 bases, and the junction held 9 bases outside the gene matches. CDR1 SGHDT and CDR2 YYEEEE come from the germline V gene.